This passage covers 13 T cell receptor beta chains from one sample sequenced in a study of blood T cells in healthy people across ages. With a J-beta primer mix and a sample-barcoded 5' primer, a second PCR ran about 7 to 11 cycles. TCRdb recomputed calls from the 5' RACE reads with MiXCR, one row per CDR3 protein. The table includes 1.2 million to 1.5 million distinct CDR3 sequences, 42% detected once. Input material: blood. The receptors were sampled from a woman aged 18-29 years in good health.

The V call is TRBV9, the J call TRBJ1-6, with 9 bases identical to TRBD1. The J segment lost 5 bases and the V segment lost 2 bases, leaving 5 bases of the junction unmatched. Per the germline V gene, CDR1 is SGDLS and CDR2 is YYNGEE. The length of the CDR3 is 16 residues. CDR3: CASSVRTGANNSPLHF. The CDR3 nucleotides are TGTGCCAGCAGCGTCAGGACAGGGGCAAATAATTCACCCCTCCACTTT. The full variable domain, rest sourced from reference TRBV9 and TRBJ1-6, is DSGVTQTPKHLITATGQRVTLRCSPRSGDLSVYWYQQSLDQGLQFLIQYYNGEERAKGNILERFSAQQFPDLHSELNLSSLELGDSALYFCASSVRTGANNSPLHFGNGTRLTVT.

This clonotype has at least ten counts. The chain combines TRBV4-1 with TRBJ1-2; 7 bases agree with TRBD1. The germline CDR1 and CDR2 sequences are MGHRA and YSYEKL. J was trimmed by 0 bases and V by 0 bases; bases with no gene match: 7. The CDR3 has 17 residues. The CDR3 DNA reads TGCGCCAGCAGCCAAGAACCAGGAGACAGGGCTAACTATGGCTACACCTTC. This encodes CASSQEPGDRANYGYTF.

Comments on this clonotype: A read error may produce the germline difference seen at one junction end. V gene TRBV2 combines with J gene TRBJ2-5; 10 nucleotides agree with TRBD2. CDR3 length: 15 amino acids. Per germline, CDR1 SNHLY and CDR2 FYNNEI. The CDR3 bases are TGTGCCGGCAGTGACTTGGGGACTAGCGAAGAGACCCAGTACTTC. This gives the protein CAGSDLGTSEETQYF.

This clonotype was seen only a few times. This chain connects TRBV21-1 to TRBJ1-4; the table's D call, TRBD1, has no DNA check behind it. TRBV21-1 is termed a pseudogene. The CDR3 has 15 residues. CDR3 residues: CASSKGGTGGGKLFF. CDR3 coding DNA: TGTGCCAGCAGCAAAGGCGGGACAGGGGGAGGAAAACTGTTTTTT.

The V gene is TRBV12-3 or TRBV12-4, the J gene TRBJ1-2, with D maybe TRBD1 (5 bases). The CDR3 loop spans 13 amino acids. The V end lost 1 base, the J end lost 10 bases, and 13 bases lay between the germline ends. In DNA form, the CDR3 reads TGTGCCAGCAGTTTAGGTTGGGCAGGGCCCTACACCTTC. Translating it yields CASSLGWAGPYTF.

Concerning this clonotype: An end of the junction differs from the germline gene, which may be a read error. The gene calls are TRBV2 and TRBJ2-1; 7 bases are shared with TRBD2. Germline loops: CDR1 SNHLY, CDR2 FYNNEI. This CDR3 has 14 amino acids. CDR3 in amino acids: CACRTRGLYNEQFF. In nucleotides, the CDR3 is TGTGCCTGCAGGACGCGGGGACTATACAATGAGCAGTTCTTC.

The gene calls are TRBV4-1 and TRBJ1-2; TRBD1 is a possible D gene (6 bases). The germline CDR1 and CDR2 sequences are MGHRA and YSYEKL. V lost 6 bases and J lost 7, with 15 bases in between. The CDR3 has 13 residues. The CDR3: CASREGGISGYTF. For the CDR3, the DNA is TGCGCCAGCAGGGAGGGGGGGATCTCTGGCTACACCTTC.

Regarding this clonotype: Because the CDR3 is missing its conserved closing phenylalanine or tryptophan, this is likely a read error. V gene TRBV20-1 combines with J gene TRBJ2-4; 9 bases agree with TRBD2. The last part of the DNA fits TRBJ2-5 better; the J call may be wrong. The CDR3 spans 14 residues. The germline gives CDR1 DFQATT, CDR2 SNEGSKA (reference sequence). CDR3 nucleotides: TGCAGTGTCCGGGTAGCGGGAGAAGCAGAGACCCAGTACTCC. Protein product: CSVRVAGEAETQYS.

The chain employs TRBV28 and TRBJ2-3; no definite D call. Germline V CDR1 and CDR2: MDHEN, SYDVKM. V was cut by 4 bases and J by 6 bases, with 17 bases left in between. The CDR3 has 15 residues. CDR3 amino acids: CASSSAEPPVDTQYF. CDR3 nucleotides: TGTGCCAGCAGTTCCGCAGAACCCCCGGTGGATACGCAGTATTTT.

This clonotype has a handful of counts. This chain links TRBV30 with TRBJ2-7; 7 nucleotides match TRBD2. This CDR3 spans 13 amino acids. V lost 0 bases and J lost 4; bases outside the gene matches: 3. Per the germline V gene, CDR1 is GTSNPN and CDR2 is SVGIG (reference sequence). The CDR3 nucleotides are TGTGCCTGGAGTGTAGAGCGGGGTTACGAGCAGTACTTC. Translating it yields CAWSVERGYEQYF.

The chain is built from TRBV7-9 and TRBJ1-2; D gene unclear. Germline-derived CDR1 and CDR2 are SEHNR and FQNEAQ (reference sequence). Trimming took 4 bases from V and 3 from J, leaving 6 bases between them. The length of the CDR3 is 12 residues. CDR3 loop: CASSYDDYGYTF. In nucleotides, the CDR3 is TGTGCCAGCAGCTACGATGACTATGGCTACACCTTC.

This clonotype was counted at least ten times. V gene TRBV7-2 combines with J gene TRBJ1-1; possible D gene TRBD1, 6 bases. V lost 4 bases to trimming and J lost 13 bases, with 19 bases between them. Germline V gene lookup returns CDR1 SGHTA and CDR2 FQGNSA. The CDR3 has 13 residues. This CDR3 is CASSSQRTDTVFF. The CDR3 DNA is TGTGCCAGCAGCTCTCAGAGGACAGACACAGTTTTCTTT.

This clonotype was seen more than once but under ten times. The V gene is TRBV5-1, the J gene TRBJ1-1; TRBD1 aligns across 7 bases. This CDR3 has 14 amino acids. Germline V gene data show CDR1 as SGHRS and CDR2 as YFSETQ. V shed 3 bases, J shed 5 bases, and the junction held 7 bases outside the gene matches. CDR3 nucleotides: TGCGCCAGCAGCTCACAGGGGTCACGAACTGAAGCTTTCTTT. It specifies CASSSQGSRTEAFF.